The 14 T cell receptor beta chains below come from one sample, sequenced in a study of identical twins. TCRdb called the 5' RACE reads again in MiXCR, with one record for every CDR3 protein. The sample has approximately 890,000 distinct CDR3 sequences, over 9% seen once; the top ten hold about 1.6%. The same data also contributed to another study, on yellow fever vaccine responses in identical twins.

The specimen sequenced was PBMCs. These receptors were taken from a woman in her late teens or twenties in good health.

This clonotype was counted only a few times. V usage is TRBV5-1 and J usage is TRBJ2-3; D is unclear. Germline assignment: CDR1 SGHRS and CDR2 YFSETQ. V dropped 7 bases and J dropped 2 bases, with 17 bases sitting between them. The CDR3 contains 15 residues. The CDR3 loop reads CASGSRAAHTDTQYF. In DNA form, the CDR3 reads TGCGCCAGCGGCTCCCGGGCAGCGCACACAGATACGCAGTATTTT.

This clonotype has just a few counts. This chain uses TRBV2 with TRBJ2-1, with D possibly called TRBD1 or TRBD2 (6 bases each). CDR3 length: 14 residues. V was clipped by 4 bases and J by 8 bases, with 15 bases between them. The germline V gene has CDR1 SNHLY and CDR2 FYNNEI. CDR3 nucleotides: TGTGCCAGCAGTGCTTCTAGGGGGGTGGATGAGCAGTTCTTC. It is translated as CASSASRGVDEQFF.

In DNA form, the CDR3 reads TGTGCCAGCAGCTTCACGGGTTCCCTCCACTTT. It is translated as CASSFTGSLHF. The V gene is TRBV7-9, the J gene TRBJ1-6; D call uncertain. The CDR3 has 11 amino acids. Germline CDR1 SEHNR, CDR2 FQNEAQ (reference sequence). The V end was cut by 3 bases, the J end by 14 bases, with 8 bases between.

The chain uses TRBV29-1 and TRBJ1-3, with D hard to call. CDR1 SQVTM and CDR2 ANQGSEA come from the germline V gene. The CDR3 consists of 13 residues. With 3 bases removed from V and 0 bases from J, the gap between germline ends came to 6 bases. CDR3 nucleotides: TGCAGCGTTGAGGCGAGCTCTGGAAACACCATATATTTT. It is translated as CSVEASSGNTIYF.

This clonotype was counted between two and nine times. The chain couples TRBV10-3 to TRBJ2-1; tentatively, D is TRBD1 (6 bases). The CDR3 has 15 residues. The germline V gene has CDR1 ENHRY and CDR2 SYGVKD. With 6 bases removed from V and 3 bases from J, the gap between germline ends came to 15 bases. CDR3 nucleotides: TGTGCCATCAGGGGTCAGGGGAACAACTACAATGAGCAGTTCTTC. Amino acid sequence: CAIRGQGNNYNEQFF.

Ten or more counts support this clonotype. CDR3 region: CASSPTGSPHGYTF. DNA of the CDR3: TGTGCCAGCAGCCCCACAGGGAGTCCCCATGGCTACACCTTC. This sequence joins TRBV9 and TRBJ1-2; D may be TRBD1 (6 bases). This CDR3 is built from 14 residues. Germline V lookup: CDR1 SGDLS, CDR2 YYNGEE. V lost 4 bases and J lost 6, with 16 bases in between.

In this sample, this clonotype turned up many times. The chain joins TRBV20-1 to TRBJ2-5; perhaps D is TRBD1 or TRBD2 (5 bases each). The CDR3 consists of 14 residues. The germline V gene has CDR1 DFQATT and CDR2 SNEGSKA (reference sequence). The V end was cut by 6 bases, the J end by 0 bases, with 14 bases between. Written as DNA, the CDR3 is TGCAGTGCCAGGGAGAGCGGAAACCAAGAGACCCAGTACTTC. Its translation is CSARESGNQETQYF.

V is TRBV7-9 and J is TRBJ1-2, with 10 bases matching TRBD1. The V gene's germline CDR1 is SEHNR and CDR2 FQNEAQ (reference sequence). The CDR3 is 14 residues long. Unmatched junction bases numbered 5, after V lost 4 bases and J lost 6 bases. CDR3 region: CASSSRGQGNGYTF. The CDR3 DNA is TGTGCCAGCAGCTCCCGGGGACAGGGGAATGGCTACACCTTC.

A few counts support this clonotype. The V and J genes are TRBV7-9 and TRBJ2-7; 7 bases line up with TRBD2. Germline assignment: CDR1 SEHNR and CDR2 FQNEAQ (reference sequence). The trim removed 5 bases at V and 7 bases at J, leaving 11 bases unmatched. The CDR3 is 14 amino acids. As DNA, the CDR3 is TGTGCCAGCAGCCCTGCGGGGCGGGAGTATGAGCAGTACTTC. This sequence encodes CASSPAGREYEQYF. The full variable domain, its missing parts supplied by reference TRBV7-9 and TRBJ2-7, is DTGVSQNPRHKITKRGQNVTFRCDPISEHNRLYWYRQTLGQGPEFLTYFQNEAQLEKSRLLSDRFSAERPKGSFSTLEIQRTEQGDSAMYLCASSPAGREYEQYFGPGTRLTVT.

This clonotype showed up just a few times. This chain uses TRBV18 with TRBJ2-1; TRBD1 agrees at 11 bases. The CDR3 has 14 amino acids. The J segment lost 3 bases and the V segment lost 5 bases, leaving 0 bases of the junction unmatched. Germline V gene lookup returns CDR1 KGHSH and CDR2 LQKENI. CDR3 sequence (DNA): TGTGCCAGCTCAGGGACAGGGGGCTACAATGAGCAGTTCTTC. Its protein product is CASSGTGGYNEQFF.

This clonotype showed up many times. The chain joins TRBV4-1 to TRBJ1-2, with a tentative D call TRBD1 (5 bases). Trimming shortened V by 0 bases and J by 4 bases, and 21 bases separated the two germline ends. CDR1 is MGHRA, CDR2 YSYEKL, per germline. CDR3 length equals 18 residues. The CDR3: CASSQEGFGAGTSYGYTF. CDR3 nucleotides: TGCGCCAGCAGCCAAGAGGGGTTCGGGGCCGGGACCTCCTATGGCTACACCTTC.

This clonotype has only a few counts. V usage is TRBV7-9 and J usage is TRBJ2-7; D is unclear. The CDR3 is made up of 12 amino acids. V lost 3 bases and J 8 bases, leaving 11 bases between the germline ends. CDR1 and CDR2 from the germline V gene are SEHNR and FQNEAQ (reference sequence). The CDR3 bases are TGTGCCAGCAGCTTGAACCGAGATAAGCAGTACGTC. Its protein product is CASSLNRDKQYV.

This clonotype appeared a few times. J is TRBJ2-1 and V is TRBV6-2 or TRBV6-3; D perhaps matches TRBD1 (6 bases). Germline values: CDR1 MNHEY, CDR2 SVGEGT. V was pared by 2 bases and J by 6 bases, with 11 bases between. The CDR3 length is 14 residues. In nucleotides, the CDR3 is TGTGCCAGCAGTTACCCCCCGACAGGCAATGAGCAGTTCTTC. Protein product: CASSYPPTGNEQFF.

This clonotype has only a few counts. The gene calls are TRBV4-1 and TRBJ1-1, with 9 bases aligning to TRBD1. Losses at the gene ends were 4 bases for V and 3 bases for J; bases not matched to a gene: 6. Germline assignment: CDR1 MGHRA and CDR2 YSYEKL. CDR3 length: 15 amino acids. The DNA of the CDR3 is TGCGCCAGCAGCCTGGACAGGGGAGGTGACACTGAAGCTTTCTTT. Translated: CASSLDRGGDTEAFF.